The 15 T cell receptor beta chains below all came from one sample that was sequenced in a study of CXCR3-negative and CXCR3-positive naive CD8 T cells. TRB cDNA libraries were made by UMI-labeled 5' RACE. TCRdb reprocessed the 5' RACE reads, keeping one entry per CDR3 protein, no DNA. The sample table sets out approximately 74,000 distinct CDR3 sequences. What was sequenced was naive CXCR3- CD8+ T cells from blood. Subset of the sample: CD45RO-CCR7+CD27+CD95- naive CD8+ T cells lacking CXCR3 (TNR3-). The source of these receptors is a human donor in good health. Some clones in this sample may be carry-over from other donors' samples.

This chain joins TRBV29-1 and TRBJ2-7. The length of the CDR3 is 13 residues. The germline V gene encodes CDR1 SQVTM and CDR2 ANQGSEA. CDR3 protein: CSVEPENSYEQYF.

The chain joins TRBV10-3 to TRBJ2-7; TCRdb indicates TRBD1, and absent DNA this call remains unverified. The CDR3 sequence is 14 residues long. CDR1 and CDR2 (germline): ENHRY, SYGVKD. CDR3 sequence reads: CAISETQGSYEQYF.

The V and J genes are TRBV29-1 and TRBJ2-2. The germline V gene has CDR1 SQVTM and CDR2 ANQGSEA. This CDR3 has 15 amino acids. The CDR3 sequence: CSVEQGGLNTGELFF.

CDR3 sequence: CASSYPGVPEAFF. The chain employs TRBV6-2 or TRBV6-3 and TRBJ1-1. Germline CDR1 MNHEY, CDR2 SVGEGT. CDR3 length: 13 amino acids.

The chain combines TRBV7-9 with TRBJ2-1; with no DNA, the TCRdb D assignment of TRBD1 cannot be verified. Germline V gives CDR1 SEHNR, CDR2 FQNEAQ (reference sequence). This CDR3 has 15 amino acids. The CDR3 here is CASSPWTGGRDEQFF.

The chain has TRBV7-2 and TRBJ2-3; TCRdb gives TRBD1 as the D gene, but with no DNA this cannot be confirmed. Germline CDR1 reads SGHTA; CDR2 reads FQGNSA. This CDR3 is built from 15 residues. This CDR3 is CASRPTGIRTDTQYF.

This chain joins TRBV7-6 and TRBJ1-1. The CDR3 loop spans 17 amino acids. From germline, CDR1 is SGHVS and CDR2 FNYEAQ. The CDR3 reads CASSLAMSALMNTEAFF.

V is TRBV6-5 and J is TRBJ1-4. This CDR3 comprises 15 residues. CDR1 is MNHEY, CDR2 SVGAGI, per germline. CDR3 residues: CASSYSILQNEKLFF.

This chain links TRBV12-3 or TRBV12-4 with TRBJ2-3. The CDR3 has 13 amino acids. The CDR3 sequence is CASSFVGFNTQYF.

The CDR3 spells CASSSRALGETQYF. The rearrangement links TRBV7-9 to TRBJ2-5; lacking DNA, the TRBD2 call made by TCRdb goes unchecked. CDR1 is SEHNR, CDR2 FQNEAQ, per germline (reference sequence). The CDR3 has 14 amino acids.

V is TRBV28 and J is TRBJ2-5. Per the germline V gene, CDR1 is MDHEN and CDR2 is SYDVKM. The CDR3 contains 13 residues. CDR3 sequence reads: CASSFYRQETQYF.

The chain joins TRBV7-6 to TRBJ1-6. The CDR3 covers 12 residues. Germline values: CDR1 SGHVS, CDR2 FNYEAQ. The CDR3 loop is CASSLRNSPLHF.

The J gene is TRBJ2-5, the V gene TRBV2. The germline V gene has CDR1 SNHLY and CDR2 FYNNEI. The CDR3 extends over 13 amino acids. The CDR3 here is CASSAGVGETQYF.

The chain joins TRBV29-1 to TRBJ1-1; the TRBD1 assignment by TCRdb is unverifiable without DNA. Germline CDR1 and CDR2: SQVTM and ANQGSEA. The CDR3 runs to 14 residues. The CDR3 here is CSVEVTGVGTEAFF. Using reference TRBV29-1 and TRBJ1-1 for the parts outside the CDR3, the full variable domain is SAVISQKPSRDICQRGTSLTIQCQVDSQVTMMFWYRQQPGQSLTLIATANQGSEATYESGFVIDKFPISRPNLTFSTLTVSNMSPEDSSIYLCSVEVTGVGTEAFFGQGTRLTVV.

J is TRBJ2-1 and V is TRBV12-3 or TRBV12-4; TCRdb's assignment of TRBD1 cannot be checked, as there is no DNA. The CDR3 contains 14 residues. CDR3 amino acids: CASRTGGFYNEQFF.